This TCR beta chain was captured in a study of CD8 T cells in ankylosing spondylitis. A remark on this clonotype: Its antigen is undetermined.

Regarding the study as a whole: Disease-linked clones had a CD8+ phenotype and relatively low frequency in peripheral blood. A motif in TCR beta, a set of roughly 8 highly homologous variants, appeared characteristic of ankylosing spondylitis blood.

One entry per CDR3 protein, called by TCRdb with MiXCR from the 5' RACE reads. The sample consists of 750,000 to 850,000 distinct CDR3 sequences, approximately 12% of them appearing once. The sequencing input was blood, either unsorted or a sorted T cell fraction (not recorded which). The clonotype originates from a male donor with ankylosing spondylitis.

Here the CDR3 reads CASRPGQGAGGQPQHF. DNA for the CDR3: TGTGCCAGCAGGCCGGGACAGGGGGCCGGAGGTCAGCCCCAGCATTTT. The V call is TRBV6-1, the J call TRBJ1-5; TRBD1 matches 12 bases. The ends lost 6 bases at V and 6 bases at J; junction bases unmatched: 9. This CDR3 region has 16 residues. Germline CDR1 and CDR2: MNHNS and SASEGT.